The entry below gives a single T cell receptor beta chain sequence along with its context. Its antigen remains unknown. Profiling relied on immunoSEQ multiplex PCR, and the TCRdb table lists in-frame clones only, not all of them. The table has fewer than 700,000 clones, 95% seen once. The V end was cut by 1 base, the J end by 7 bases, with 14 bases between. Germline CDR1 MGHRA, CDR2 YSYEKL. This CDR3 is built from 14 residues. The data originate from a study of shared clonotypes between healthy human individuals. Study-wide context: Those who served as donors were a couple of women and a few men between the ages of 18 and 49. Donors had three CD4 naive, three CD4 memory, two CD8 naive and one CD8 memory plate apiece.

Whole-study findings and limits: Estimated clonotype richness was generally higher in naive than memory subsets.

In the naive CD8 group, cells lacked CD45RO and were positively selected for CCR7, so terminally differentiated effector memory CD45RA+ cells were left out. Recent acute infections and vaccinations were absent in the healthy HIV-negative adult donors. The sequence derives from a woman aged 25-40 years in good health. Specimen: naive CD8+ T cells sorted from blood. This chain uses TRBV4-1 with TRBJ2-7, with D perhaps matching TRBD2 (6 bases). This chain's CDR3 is CASSQGTGVWEQYF. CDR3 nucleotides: TGCGCCAGCAGCCAAGGGACGGGAGTTTGGGAGCAGTACTTC.